This T cell receptor (beta chain) was captured by sequencing in a study of T cells in Graves' hyperthyroidism and ophthalmopathy. Study findings and constraints: Most clonotypes expanded in the thyroid (above 0.001) were also present in blood.

It was uncontrolled infection, other autoimmune disease, pregnancy or lactation that excluded patients. Used for diagnoses were clinical symptoms, serum thyroxine and TRAb, thyroid ultrasound and orbital computed tomography. Using RNA transcripts as the source, TCR beta CDR3 regions were amplified. A first-round RT-PCR of the TCR CDR3 used the HTBI primer set. TCRdb redid the calling of the multiplex PCR reads with MiXCR, one entry per CDR3 protein. The table records about 530,000 distinct CDR3 sequences, over 15% of them present only once. In this sample, this clonotype turned up many times. Its antigen is unidentified. CDR3 size: 15 residues. The V gene's germline CDR1 is MNHEY and CDR2 SVGAGI. V was clipped by 0 bases and J by 1 base, with 9 bases between them.

The clonotype was recovered from a woman between 18 and 30 years old with Graves' ophthalmopathy. Input material: blood. V and J are TRBV6-5 and TRBJ2-5; no clear D gene. CDR3 loop: CASSYSSGLQETQYF. CDR3 sequence (DNA): TGTGCCAGCAGTTACTCGTCGGGCCTCCAAGAGACCCAGTACTTC.